Following are 6 T cell receptor beta chains from one sample sequenced in a study of blood T cell repertoires in COVID-19. Some clones are missing from TCRdb's copy, which holds only in-frame ones; the method was immunoSEQ multiplex PCR. The sample gives some 70,000 clones, 70% to 85% of which show up once; around a tenth is in the top ten. The specimen sequenced was peripheral blood. These receptors were collected from a woman aged 45 to 65 with acute or convalescent COVID-19.

This clone was detected only once. The chain combines TRBV2 with TRBJ2-7; a weak D match, TRBD1 (6 bases). The CDR3 is 12 residues long. The V gene's germline CDR1 is SNHLY and CDR2 FYNNEI. V gave up 8 bases and J gave up 3 bases, with 11 bases separating them. CDR3 amino acids: CASEGHNYEQYF. The CDR3 nucleotides are TGTGCCAGCGAGGGACATAACTACGAGCAGTACTTC.

The chain links TRBV7-9 to TRBJ2-5, with D maybe TRBD1 (5 bases). Trimming pared 1 base from V and 3 bases from J, leaving 9 bases between. The CDR3 extends over 14 amino acids. Germline values: CDR1 SEHNR, CDR2 FQNEAQ (reference sequence). The CDR3 bases are TGTGCCAGCAGCTTAGTGCGACAGAAAGAGACCCAGTACTTC. Translation: CASSLVRQKETQYF.

The chain carries TRBV4-1 and TRBJ2-1, with 8 nucleotides matching TRBD1. J gave up 3 bases and V 3 bases, and 4 bases lay outside the gene matches. The CDR3 runs 15 residues. Germline CDR1 and CDR2: MGHRA and YSYEKL. The CDR3 here is CASSQDRENYNEQFF. The CDR3 bases are TGCGCCAGCAGCCAGGACAGGGAGAACTACAATGAGCAGTTCTTC.

The chain links TRBV9 to TRBJ1-1; no reliable D call. Between the trimmed V and J ends, which lost 4 bases and 0 bases, there was a span of 10 bases. This CDR3 is built from 14 residues. Germline V CDR1 and CDR2: SGDLS, YYNGEE. In DNA form, the CDR3 reads TGTGCCAGCAGCCTCGAGGATCTGAACACTGAAGCTTTCTTT. Residues: CASSLEDLNTEAFF. Full variable domain (outside the CDR3, taken from reference TRBV9 and TRBJ1-1): DSGVTQTPKHLITATGQRVTLRCSPRSGDLSVYWYQQSLDQGLQFLIQYYNGEERAKGNILERFSAQQFPDLHSELNLSSLELGDSALYFCASSLEDLNTEAFFGQGTRLTVV.

The chain carries TRBV19 and TRBJ2-1; TRBD2 is a possible D gene (5 bases). Germline V gene data show CDR1 as LNHDA and CDR2 as SQIVND (reference sequence). There are 15 residues in the CDR3. Trimming cost V 3 bases and J 0 bases, with 9 bases left between them. The DNA for the CDR3 is TGTGCCAGTAGTATTAAGGGAGTCTCCTACAATGAGCAGTTCTTC. As protein: CASSIKGVSYNEQFF.

The gene calls are TRBV4-2 and TRBJ2-4, with D possibly TRBD1 on 5 matching bases. CDR1 is LGHNA, CDR2 YNFKEQ, per germline. The CDR3 length is 18 residues. V was shortened by 0 bases and J by 0 bases, with 15 bases between the two germline ends. The CDR3 DNA sequence: TGTGCCAGCAGCCAAGATCTGTTGACAGACCTAGCCAAAAACATTCAGTACTTC. It codes for CASSQDLLTDLAKNIQYF.